What follows are 8 T cell receptor beta chains derived from one specimen sequenced in a study of T cells in Graves' hyperthyroidism and ophthalmopathy. Amplification yielded TCR beta CDR3 regions, with RNA transcripts as the source. HTBI primers were used for first-round RT-PCR of the TCR CDR3. TCRdb re-derived calls from the multiplex PCR reads in MiXCR, one entry per CDR3 protein. This sample has nearly 600,000 distinct CDR3 sequences, with 11% to 15% found just once. The sample consisted of blood. Every receptor here comes from a woman aged 30 to 39 with Graves' hyperthyroidism that later progressed to Graves' ophthalmopathy.

As for this clonotype: This may come from a read error, since a much larger clone is one base off. The CDR3: CASSPTVGGVGEKLFF. For the CDR3, the DNA is TGTGCCAGTAGTCCCACGGTGGGGGGAGTGGGTGAAAAACTGTTTTTT. The gene calls are TRBV19 and TRBJ1-4, with a possible D match to TRBD1 (5 bases). Trimming stripped 5 bases from V and 7 bases from J, with 20 bases between. The germline V gene encodes CDR1 LNHDA and CDR2 SQIVND (reference sequence). The CDR3 runs to 16 residues.

V is TRBV28 and J is TRBJ1-2; 7 nucleotides line up with TRBD1. CDR3 length equals 15 residues. In germline, CDR1 is MDHEN, CDR2 SYDVKM. Trimming removed 6 bases from V and 1 base from J; junction bases left unmatched: 8. CDR3 in DNA: TGTGCCAGCAGACCTGGGGACAGCCGTAACTATGGCTACACCTTC. Protein product: CASRPGDSRNYGYTF.

The chain carries TRBV7-9 and TRBJ2-6; either TRBD1 or TRBD2 may fit D (5 bases each). CDR3 length equals 19 residues. V was clipped by 5 bases and J by 0 bases, with 20 bases between them. Germline CDR1 is SEHNR and CDR2 is FQNEAQ (reference sequence). The CDR3: CASSVFTGTDGSGANVLTF. The CDR3 bases are TGTGCCAGCAGCGTATTCACCGGGACCGATGGCTCTGGGGCCAACGTCCTGACTTTC.

There are many counts of this clonotype. The V call is TRBV18, the J call TRBJ1-5; 9 bases align to TRBD1. The CDR3 extends over 15 amino acids. Germline V gene lookup returns CDR1 KGHSH and CDR2 LQKENI. J was trimmed by 4 bases and V by 5 bases; bases with no gene match: 6. The CDR3 protein is CASSSGTGMNQPQHF. The DNA for the CDR3 is TGTGCCAGCTCATCCGGGACAGGGATGAATCAGCCCCAGCATTTT. The variable domain in full, with the rest retrieved from reference TRBV18 and TRBJ1-5, is NAGVMQNPRHLVRRRGQEARLRCSPMKGHSHVYWYRQLPEEGLKFMVYLQKENIIDESGMPKERFSAEFPKEGPSILRIQQVVRGDSAAYFCASSSGTGMNQPQHFGDGTRLSIL.

Many counts were recorded for this clonotype. The chain recombines TRBV20-1 with TRBJ1-3, with D unclear. V lost 1 base and J 2 bases, leaving 12 bases between the germline ends. Germline-derived CDR1 and CDR2 are DFQATT and SNEGSKA (reference sequence). This CDR3 contains 15 residues. CDR3 bases: TGCAGTGCTAGAGCCGGGGAGGGAACTGGAAACACCATATATTTT. It specifies CSARAGEGTGNTIYF.

This clonotype was seen a few times. This sequence may be a read error, since a much larger clone differs from it by one base. V gene TRBV7-2 combines with J gene TRBJ2-4; D is ambiguous. CDR3 size: 13 residues. Germline loops: CDR1 SGHTA, CDR2 FQGNSA. The CDR3 loop reads CANSLELGNIQYF. The CDR3 nucleotides are TGTGCCAACAGCTTAGAACTGGGAAACATTCAGTACTTC.

A few counts support this clonotype. The chain employs TRBV2 and TRBJ2-1, with TRBD2 matching over 8 bases. The CDR3 is made up of 14 amino acids. J was trimmed by 3 bases and V by 11 bases; bases with no gene match: 9. The germline V gene encodes CDR1 SNHLY and CDR2 FYNNEI. The CDR3 protein is CARGSGGSYNEQFF. The CDR3 coding sequence is TGTGCCCGCGGGTCGGGAGGGAGCTACAATGAGCAGTTCTTC.

Details on this clonotype: This could be a read error, since a much larger clone is one nucleotide away. This rearrangement joins TRBV5-1 to TRBJ1-3, with D hard to call. Between the trimmed V and J ends, which lost 3 bases and 0 bases, there was a span of 10 bases. From germline, CDR1 is SGHRS and CDR2 YFSETQ. This CDR3 has 15 residues. In DNA form, the CDR3 reads TGCGCCAGCAGCTCGGATGGGGTCTCTGGAAACACCATATATTTT. Translating gives CASSSDGVSGNTIYF. The full variable domain, in which reference TRBV5-1 and TRBJ1-3 provide the parts outside the CDR3, is KAGVTQTPRYLIKTRGQQVTLSCSPISGHRSVSWYQQTPGQGLQFLFEYFSETQRNKGNFPGRFSGRQFSNSRSEMNVSTLELGDSALYLCASSSDGVSGNTIYFGEGSWLTVV.